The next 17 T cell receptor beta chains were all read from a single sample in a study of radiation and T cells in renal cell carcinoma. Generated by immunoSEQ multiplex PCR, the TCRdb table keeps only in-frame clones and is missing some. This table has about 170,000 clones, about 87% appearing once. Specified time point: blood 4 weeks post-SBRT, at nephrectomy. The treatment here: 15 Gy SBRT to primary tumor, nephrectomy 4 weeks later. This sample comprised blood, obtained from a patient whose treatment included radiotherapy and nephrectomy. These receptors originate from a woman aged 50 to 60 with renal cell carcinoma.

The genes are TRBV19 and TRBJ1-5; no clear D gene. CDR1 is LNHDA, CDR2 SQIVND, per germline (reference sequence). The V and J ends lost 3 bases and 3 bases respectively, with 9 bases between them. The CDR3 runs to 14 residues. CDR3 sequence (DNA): TGTGCCAGTAGTATTGGGCAGGCCAATCAGCCCCAGCATTTT. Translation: CASSIGQANQPQHF.

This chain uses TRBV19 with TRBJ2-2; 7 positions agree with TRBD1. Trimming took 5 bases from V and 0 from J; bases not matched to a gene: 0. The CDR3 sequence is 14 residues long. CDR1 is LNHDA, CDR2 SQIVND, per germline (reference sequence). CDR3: CASSQGANTGELFF. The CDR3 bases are TGTGCCAGTAGTCAGGGGGCGAACACCGGGGAGCTGTTTTTT.

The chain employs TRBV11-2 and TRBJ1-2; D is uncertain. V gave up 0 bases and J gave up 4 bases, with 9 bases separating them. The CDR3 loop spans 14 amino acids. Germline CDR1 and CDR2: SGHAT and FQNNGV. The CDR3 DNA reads TGTGCCAGCAGCTTAGATATAACAGCCTATGGCTACACCTTC. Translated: CASSLDITAYGYTF.

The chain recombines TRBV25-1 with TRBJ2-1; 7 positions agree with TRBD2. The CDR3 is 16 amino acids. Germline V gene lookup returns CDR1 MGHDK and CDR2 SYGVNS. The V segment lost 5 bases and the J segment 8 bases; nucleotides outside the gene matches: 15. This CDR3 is CASSNYRAGSGDEQFF. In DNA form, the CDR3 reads TGTGCCAGCAGTAACTACCGAGCGGGATCGGGGGATGAGCAGTTCTTC.

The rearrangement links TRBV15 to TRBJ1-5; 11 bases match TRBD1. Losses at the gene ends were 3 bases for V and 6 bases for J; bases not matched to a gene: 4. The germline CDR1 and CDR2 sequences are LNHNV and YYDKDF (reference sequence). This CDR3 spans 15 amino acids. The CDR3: CATSSVGQGVQPQHF. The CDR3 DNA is TGTGCCACCAGCAGTGTGGGACAGGGGGTTCAGCCCCAGCATTTT.

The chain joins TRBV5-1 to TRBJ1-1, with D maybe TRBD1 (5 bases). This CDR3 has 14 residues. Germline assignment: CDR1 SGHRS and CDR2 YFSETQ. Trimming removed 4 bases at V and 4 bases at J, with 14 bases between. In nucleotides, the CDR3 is TGCGCCAGCAGCCCGGACACTTACGGCACTGAAGCTTTCTTT. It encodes CASSPDTYGTEAFF.

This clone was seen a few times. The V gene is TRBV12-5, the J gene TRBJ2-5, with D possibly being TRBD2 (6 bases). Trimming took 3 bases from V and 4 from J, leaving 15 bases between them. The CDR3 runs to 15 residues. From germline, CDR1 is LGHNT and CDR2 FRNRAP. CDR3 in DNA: TGTGCTAGTGGTTTCGGGAGTTCTGAGGGAGAGACCCAGTACTTC. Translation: CASGFGSSEGETQYF.

CDR3 protein: CASSTHKEQGRWYGYTF. In DNA form, the CDR3 reads TGTGCCAGCAGCACCCATAAAGAACAGGGGAGGTGGTATGGCTACACCTTC. The rearrangement links TRBV7-2 to TRBJ1-2; 7 bases line up with TRBD1. Germline trimming cut 5 bases from V and 5 bases from J; bases unmatched to any gene: 17. This CDR3 has 17 amino acids. Per the germline V gene, CDR1 is SGHTA and CDR2 is FQGNSA.

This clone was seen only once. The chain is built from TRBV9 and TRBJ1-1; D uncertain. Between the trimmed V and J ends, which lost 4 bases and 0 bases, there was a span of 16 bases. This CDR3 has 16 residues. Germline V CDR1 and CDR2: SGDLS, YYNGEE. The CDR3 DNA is TGTGCCAGCAGCCCCCCCCGAGTGATCATGAACACTGAAGCTTTCTTT. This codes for CASSPPRVIMNTEAFF.

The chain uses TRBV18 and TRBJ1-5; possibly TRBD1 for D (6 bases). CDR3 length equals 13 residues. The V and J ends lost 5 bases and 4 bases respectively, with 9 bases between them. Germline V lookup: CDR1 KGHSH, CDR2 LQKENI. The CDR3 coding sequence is TGTGCCAGCTCAGGAGGGACAAATCAGCCCCAGCATTTT. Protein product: CASSGGTNQPQHF.

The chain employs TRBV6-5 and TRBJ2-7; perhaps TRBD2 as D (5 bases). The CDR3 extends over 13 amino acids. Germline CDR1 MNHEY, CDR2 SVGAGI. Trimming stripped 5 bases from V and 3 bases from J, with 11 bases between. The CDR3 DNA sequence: TGTGCCAGCAGTCGTCCAACTAGCTACGAGCAGTACTTC. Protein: CASSRPTSYEQYF.

The CDR3 is CASTSLAGADTQYF. CDR3 coding DNA: TGTGCCAGTACCTCACTAGCGGGGGCAGATACGCAGTATTTT. This sequence joins TRBV19 and TRBJ2-3, with TRBD2 identical over 11 bases. In germline, CDR1 is LNHDA, CDR2 SQIVND (reference sequence). After removal of 7 bases from V and 4 bases from J, the junction contained 4 bases not matched to a gene. This CDR3 is built from 14 residues.

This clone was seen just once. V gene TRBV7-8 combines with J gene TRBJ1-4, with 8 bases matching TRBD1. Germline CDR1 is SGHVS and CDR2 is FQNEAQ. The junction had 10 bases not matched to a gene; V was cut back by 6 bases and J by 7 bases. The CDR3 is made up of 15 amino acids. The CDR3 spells CASSLRTGTGEKLFF. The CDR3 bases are TGTGCCAGCAGTCTAAGGACAGGGACAGGTGAAAAACTGTTTTTT.

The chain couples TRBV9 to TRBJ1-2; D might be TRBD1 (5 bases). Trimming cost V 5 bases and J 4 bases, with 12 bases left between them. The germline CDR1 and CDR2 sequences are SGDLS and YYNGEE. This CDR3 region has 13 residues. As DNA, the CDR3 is TGTGCCAGCAGGGCCGGGGGGTCCTATGGCTACACCTTC. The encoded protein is CASRAGGSYGYTF.

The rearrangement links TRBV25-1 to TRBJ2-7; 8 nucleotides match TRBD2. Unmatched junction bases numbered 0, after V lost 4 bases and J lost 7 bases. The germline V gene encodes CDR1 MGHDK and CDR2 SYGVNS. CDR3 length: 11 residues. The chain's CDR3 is CASSGGREQYF. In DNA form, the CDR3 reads TGTGCCAGCAGTGGCGGGAGGGAGCAGTACTTC.

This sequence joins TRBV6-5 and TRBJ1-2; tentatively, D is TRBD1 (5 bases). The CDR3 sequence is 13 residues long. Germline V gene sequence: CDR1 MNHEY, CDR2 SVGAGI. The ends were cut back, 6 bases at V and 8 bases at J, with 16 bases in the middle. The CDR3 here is CASSLVGVGGYTF. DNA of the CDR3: TGTGCCAGCAGCCTAGTAGGGGTCGGGGGCTACACCTTC.

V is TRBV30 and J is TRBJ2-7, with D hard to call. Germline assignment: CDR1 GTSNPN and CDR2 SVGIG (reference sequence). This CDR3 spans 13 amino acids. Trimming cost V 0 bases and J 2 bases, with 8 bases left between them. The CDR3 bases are TGTGCCTGGAGTGTAGTCGTTACCTACGAGCAGTACTTC. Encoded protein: CAWSVVVTYEQYF.